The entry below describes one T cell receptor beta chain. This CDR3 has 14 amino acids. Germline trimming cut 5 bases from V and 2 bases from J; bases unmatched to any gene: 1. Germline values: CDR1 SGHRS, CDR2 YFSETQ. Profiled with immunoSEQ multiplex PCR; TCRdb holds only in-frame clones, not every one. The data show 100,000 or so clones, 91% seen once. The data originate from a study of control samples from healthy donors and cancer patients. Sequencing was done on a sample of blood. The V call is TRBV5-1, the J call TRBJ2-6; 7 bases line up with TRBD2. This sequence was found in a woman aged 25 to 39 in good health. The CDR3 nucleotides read TGCGCCAGCAGGGGAGGGACTGGGGCCAACGTCCTGACTTTC. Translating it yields CASRGGTGANVLTF. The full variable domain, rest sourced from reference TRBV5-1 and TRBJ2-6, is KAGVTQTPRYLIKTRGQQVTLSCSPISGHRSVSWYQQTPGQGLQFLFEYFSETQRNKGNFPGRFSGRQFSNSRSEMNVSTLELGDSALYLCASRGGTGANVLTFGAGSRLTVL.